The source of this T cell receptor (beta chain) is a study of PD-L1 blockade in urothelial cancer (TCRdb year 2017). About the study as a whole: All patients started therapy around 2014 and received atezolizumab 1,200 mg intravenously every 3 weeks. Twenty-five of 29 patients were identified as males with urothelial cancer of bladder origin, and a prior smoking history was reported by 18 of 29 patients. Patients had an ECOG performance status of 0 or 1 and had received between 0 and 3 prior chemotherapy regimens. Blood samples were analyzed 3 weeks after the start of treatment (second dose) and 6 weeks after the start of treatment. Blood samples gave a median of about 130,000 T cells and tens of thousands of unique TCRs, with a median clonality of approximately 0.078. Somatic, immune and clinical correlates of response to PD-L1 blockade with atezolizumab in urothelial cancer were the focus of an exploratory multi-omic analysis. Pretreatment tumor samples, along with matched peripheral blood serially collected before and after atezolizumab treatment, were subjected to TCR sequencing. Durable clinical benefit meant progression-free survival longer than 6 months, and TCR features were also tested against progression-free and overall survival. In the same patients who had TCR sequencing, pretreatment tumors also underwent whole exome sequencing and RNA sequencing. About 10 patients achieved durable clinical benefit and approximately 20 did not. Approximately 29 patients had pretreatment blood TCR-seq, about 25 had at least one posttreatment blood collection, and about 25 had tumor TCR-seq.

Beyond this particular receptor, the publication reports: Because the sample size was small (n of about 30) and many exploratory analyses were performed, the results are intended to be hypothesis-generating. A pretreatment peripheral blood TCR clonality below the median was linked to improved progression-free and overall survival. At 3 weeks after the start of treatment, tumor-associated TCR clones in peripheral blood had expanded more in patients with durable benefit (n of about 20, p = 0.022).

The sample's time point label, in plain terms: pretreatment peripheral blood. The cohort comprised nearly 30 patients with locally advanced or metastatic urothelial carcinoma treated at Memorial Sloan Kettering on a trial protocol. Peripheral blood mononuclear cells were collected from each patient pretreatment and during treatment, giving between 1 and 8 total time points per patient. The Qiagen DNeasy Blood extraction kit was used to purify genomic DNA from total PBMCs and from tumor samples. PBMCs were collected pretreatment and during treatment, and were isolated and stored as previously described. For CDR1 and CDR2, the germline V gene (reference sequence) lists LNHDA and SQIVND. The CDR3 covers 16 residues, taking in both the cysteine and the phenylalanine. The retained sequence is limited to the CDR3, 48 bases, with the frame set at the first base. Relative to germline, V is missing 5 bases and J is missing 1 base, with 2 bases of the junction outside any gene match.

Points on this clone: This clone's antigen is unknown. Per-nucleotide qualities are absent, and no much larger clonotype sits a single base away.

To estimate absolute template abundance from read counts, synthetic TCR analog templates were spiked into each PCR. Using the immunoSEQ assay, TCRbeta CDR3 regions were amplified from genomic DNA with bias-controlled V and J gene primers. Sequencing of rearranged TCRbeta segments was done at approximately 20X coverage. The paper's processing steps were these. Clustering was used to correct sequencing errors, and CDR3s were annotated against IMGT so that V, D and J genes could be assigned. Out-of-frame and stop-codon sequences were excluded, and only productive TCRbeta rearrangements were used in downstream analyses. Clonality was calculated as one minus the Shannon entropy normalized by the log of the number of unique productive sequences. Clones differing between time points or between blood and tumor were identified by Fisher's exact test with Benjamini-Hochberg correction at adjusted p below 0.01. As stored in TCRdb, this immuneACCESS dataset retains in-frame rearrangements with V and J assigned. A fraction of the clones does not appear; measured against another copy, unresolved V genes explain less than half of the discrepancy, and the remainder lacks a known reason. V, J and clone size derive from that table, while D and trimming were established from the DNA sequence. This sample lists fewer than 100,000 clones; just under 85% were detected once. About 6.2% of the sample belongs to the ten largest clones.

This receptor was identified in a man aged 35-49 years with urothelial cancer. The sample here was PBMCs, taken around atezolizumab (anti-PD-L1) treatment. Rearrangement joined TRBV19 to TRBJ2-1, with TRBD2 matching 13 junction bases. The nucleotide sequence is TGTGCCAGTAGTGGGGGACTAGCGGGATCCTACAATGAGCAGTTCTTC. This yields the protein CASSGGLAGSYNEQFF.